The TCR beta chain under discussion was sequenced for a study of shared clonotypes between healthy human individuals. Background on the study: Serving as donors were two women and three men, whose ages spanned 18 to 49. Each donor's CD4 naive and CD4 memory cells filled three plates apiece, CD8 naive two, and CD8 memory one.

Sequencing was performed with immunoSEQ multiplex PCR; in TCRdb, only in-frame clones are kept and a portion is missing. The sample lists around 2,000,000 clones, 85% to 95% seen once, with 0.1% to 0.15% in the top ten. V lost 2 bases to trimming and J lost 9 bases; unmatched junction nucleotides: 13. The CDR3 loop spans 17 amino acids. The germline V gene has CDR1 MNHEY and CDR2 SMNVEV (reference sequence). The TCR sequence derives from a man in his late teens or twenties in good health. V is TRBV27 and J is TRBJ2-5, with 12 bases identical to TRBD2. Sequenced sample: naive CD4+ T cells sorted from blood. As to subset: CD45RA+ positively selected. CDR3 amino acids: CASSLIPGTSGPMAQYF. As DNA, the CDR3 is TGTGCCAGCAGTTTAATCCCCGGGACTAGCGGGCCAATGGCCCAGTACTTC.